These 27 T cell receptor beta chains share one sample of origin, sequenced in a study of read filtering for tumor transcriptome and immune sequencing (dated by TCRdb to between 2020 and 2021). Sequencer: Illumina HiSeq 4000. TCR libraries were built from 400 to 450 ng RNA with the Immunoverse kit, using molecular barcoded adaptors covering alpha/delta and beta/gamma chains. The public reads were run again by TCRdb, first through fastp at Q25 and then through MiXCR, and only productive beta chains were kept. When rows share a CDR3 protein, they turn into one entry using the most common DNA and genes. Recorded for this sample are approximately 62,000 distinct CDR3 sequences; approximately 18% of them occurred a single time. Together, the top ten hold around 9.9% of the sample. The sample consisted of a population of CD138-negative cells sorted from bone marrow. In the paper's terms, the cell subset or site label means: bone marrow mononuclear cells depleted of CD138+ plasma/myeloma cells by negative magnetic selection. These receptors were taken from a donor at least 40 years old with multiple myeloma.

In this sample, this clonotype turned up once. An end of the junction differs from the germline gene, which may be a read error. The chain couples TRBV19 to TRBJ1-1; D is undetermined. Germline V CDR1 and CDR2: LNHDA, SQIVND (reference sequence). There are 15 residues in the CDR3. CDR3 DNA sequence: TGTGCAAGTAGAATGCAGGAAGCCTCGGACACTGAAGCTTTCTTT. Encoded protein: CASRMQEASDTEAFF.

This clonotype is medium-sized (0.01 to 0.1%) by share. This chain joins TRBV2 and TRBJ2-1, with D perhaps matching TRBD1 or TRBD2 (5 bases each). CDR3 size: 13 residues. Trimming took 7 bases from V and 6 from J, leaving 13 bases between them. The V gene's germline CDR1 is SNHLY and CDR2 FYNNEI. The CDR3 here is CASNWDGINEQFF. The CDR3 DNA is TGTGCCAGCAACTGGGACGGAATCAATGAGCAGTTCTTC.

Here the CDR3 reads CSDGDRGSNYGYTF. CDR3 sequence (DNA): TGCAGTGACGGGGACAGGGGATCGAACTATGGCTACACCTTC. This chain links TRBV20-1 with TRBJ1-2; 10 positions agree with TRBD1. CDR1 and CDR2 (germline): DFQATT, SNEGSKA (reference sequence). With V trimmed by 7 bases and J by 2 bases, 7 bases remained unmatched. CDR3 length: 14 residues.

This clonotype was found many times. The chain recombines TRBV7-2 with TRBJ2-1, with D uncertain. Germline CDR1 SGHTA, CDR2 FQGNSA. V lost 5 bases and J 9 bases, leaving 8 bases between the germline ends. This CDR3 is 11 amino acids long. The CDR3 sequence: CASSVHAEQFF. The CDR3 DNA follows: TGTGCCAGCAGCGTTCACGCTGAGCAGTTCTTC.

This clonotype was observed at least ten times. The chain links TRBV20-1 to TRBJ2-7; the match to TRBD1 covers 8 bases. This CDR3 is 15 amino acids long. J was trimmed by 7 bases and V by 0 bases; bases with no gene match: 11. CDR1 is DFQATT and CDR2 is SNEGSKA in the germline V gene (reference sequence). Written as DNA, the CDR3 is TGCAGTGCTAGAGATACCGCGACAGGGGCGGAAGAGCAGTACTTC. Translating it yields CSARDTATGAEEQYF.

This clonotype was recorded at least ten times. This rearrangement joins TRBV19 to TRBJ2-2; either TRBD1 or TRBD2 may fit D (5 bases each). The germline V and J ends were trimmed by 5 bases and 1 base, with 11 bases remaining between them. Germline CDR1 is LNHDA and CDR2 is SQIVND (reference sequence). The CDR3 runs to 15 residues. The DNA of the CDR3 is TGTGCCAGTAGTCCTGGGACGAAGAACACCGGGGAGCTGTTTTTT. This sequence encodes CASSPGTKNTGELFF.

This clonotype has a count of ten or more. V is TRBV10-1 and J is TRBJ2-1; D is possibly TRBD2 (5 bases). The germline V gene encodes CDR1 WNHNN and CDR2 SYGVQD (reference sequence). The CDR3 sequence is 14 residues long. The germline V and J ends were trimmed by 4 bases and 6 bases, with 13 bases remaining between them. The CDR3 region is CASSVNPRVNEQFF. In nucleotides, the CDR3 is TGCGCCAGCAGTGTGAACCCGAGGGTCAATGAGCAGTTCTTC.

The CDR3 DNA reads TGTGCCAGCAGTTACTTGGTCCAGGTCTCTAAAGAGACCCAGTACTTC. This sequence encodes CASSYLVQVSKETQYF. The J gene is TRBJ2-5, the V gene TRBV6-6, with unresolved D. CDR1 and CDR2 from the germline V gene are MNHNY and SVGAGI (reference sequence). V shed 1 base and J shed 3 bases, with 15 bases lying between them. This CDR3 has 16 residues.

This clonotype was detected ten times or more. The V and J genes are TRBV11-2 and TRBJ1-2, with D perhaps matching TRBD1 (6 bases). CDR1 SGHAT and CDR2 FQNNGV come from the germline V gene. CDR3 length: 15 amino acids. V lost 5 bases to trimming and J lost 0 bases, with 13 bases between them. CDR3 in amino acids: CASSRDRRANYGYTF. CDR3 DNA: TGTGCCAGCAGCCGTGACAGGCGAGCTAACTATGGCTACACCTTC.

This clonotype was detected many times. The chain links TRBV15 to TRBJ2-3; no clear D. CDR1 and CDR2 (germline): LNHNV, YYDKDF (reference sequence). Between the trimmed V and J ends, which lost 1 base and 4 bases, there was a span of 9 bases. The CDR3 has 14 residues. CDR3 residues: CATSRAPRADTQYF. In DNA form, the CDR3 reads TGTGCCACCAGCAGAGCCCCCCGCGCAGATACGCAGTATTTT.

At least ten counts were recorded for this clonotype. V usage is TRBV29-1 and J usage is TRBJ2-5, with D unresolved. CDR3 size: 11 residues. The V and J ends lost 4 bases and 5 bases respectively, with 8 bases between them. The germline CDR1 and CDR2 sequences are SQVTM and ANQGSEA. The CDR3 DNA follows: TGCAGCGTTGGACCTGGGGAGACCCAGTACTTC. Translating gives CSVGPGETQYF. The variable domain in full, with the rest retrieved from reference TRBV29-1 and TRBJ2-5, is SAVISQKPSRDICQRGTSLTIQCQVDSQVTMMFWYRQQPGQSLTLIATANQGSEATYESGFVIDKFPISRPNLTFSTLTVSNMSPEDSSIYLCSVGPGETQYFGPGTRLLVL.

This clonotype has ten or more counts. V usage is TRBV3-1 and J usage is TRBJ2-5, with 10 positions matching TRBD2. The CDR3 totals 15 residues. V trimming: 0 bases; J trimming: 9 bases; junction bases outside the gene matches: 7. The germline V gene encodes CDR1 LGHDT and CDR2 YNNKEL (reference sequence). CDR3 sequence: CASSQDWGSGGPQYF. In nucleotides, the CDR3 is TGTGCCAGCAGCCAAGACTGGGGTAGCGGGGGGCCCCAGTACTTC.

The V call is TRBV29-1, the J call TRBJ1-1, with D possibly TRBD1 on 5 matching bases. CDR1 and CDR2 (germline): SQVTM, ANQGSEA. The V gene lost 6 bases and the J gene lost 4 bases, with 15 bases spanning the gap. The CDR3 runs to 13 residues. The CDR3 sequence: CSVAKGSGTEAFF. The DNA for the CDR3 is TGCAGCGTCGCGAAGGGGTCAGGCACTGAAGCTTTCTTT.

Many counts were recorded for this clonotype. CDR3 sequence: CASSLYRPGLAVGGDYNEQFF. CDR3 in DNA: TGTGCCAGCAGCTTATACCGGCCGGGACTAGCGGTGGGAGGGGACTACAATGAGCAGTTCTTC. The chain employs TRBV7-2 and TRBJ2-1; 11 bases align to TRBD2. The V gene's germline CDR1 is SGHTA and CDR2 FQGNSA. J lost 3 bases, V lost 2 bases, and 18 bases had no gene match. This CDR3 has 21 residues.

The chain couples TRBV30 to TRBJ1-1; D is uncertain. The V end lost 2 bases, the J end lost 8 bases, and 9 bases lay between the germline ends. The CDR3 spans 11 residues. CDR1 and CDR2 from the germline V gene are GTSNPN and SVGIG (reference sequence). Here the CDR3 DNA reads TGTGCCTGGAGTCTACCTAGGGAAGCTTTCTTT. As protein: CAWSLPREAFF.

The chain uses TRBV20-1 and TRBJ2-7, with TRBD2 as a possible D gene (6 bases). The CDR3 contains 15 residues. V was shortened by 0 bases and J by 3 bases, with 15 bases between the two germline ends. Per germline, CDR1 DFQATT and CDR2 SNEGSKA (reference sequence). The CDR3 loop is CSARDDRGGIYEQYF. DNA of the CDR3: TGCAGTGCTAGAGATGACCGGGGAGGAATCTACGAGCAGTACTTC.

This clonotype was detected many times. The rearrangement uses TRBV12-3 or TRBV12-4 and TRBJ1-6; TRBD1 aligns across 7 bases. This CDR3 region has 15 residues. V lost 3 bases to trimming and J lost 8 bases; unmatched junction nucleotides: 7. The CDR3 protein is CASSFLGTADSPLHF. CDR3 nucleotides: TGTGCCAGCAGTTTTCTCGGGACAGCAGATTCACCCCTCCACTTT.

This clonotype has at least ten counts. The J gene is TRBJ2-2, the V gene TRBV4-2; possible D gene TRBD2, 6 bases. CDR3 length equals 16 residues. CDR1 is LGHNA, CDR2 YNFKEQ, per germline. The V and J ends lost 4 bases and 3 bases respectively, with 15 bases between them. The CDR3 region is CASSLLRDSDTGELFF. CDR3 coding DNA: TGTGCCAGCAGCCTACTGCGGGACTCCGACACCGGGGAGCTGTTTTTT.

This clonotype was seen at least ten times. This chain connects TRBV12-3 or TRBV12-4 to TRBJ1-2; D unresolved. Trimming left V 5 bases short and J 6 bases short, with 7 bases between. This CDR3 has 11 residues. The CDR3 here is CASSAGDGYTF. CDR3 coding DNA: TGTGCCAGCAGTGCTGGGGATGGCTACACCTTC.

The sample holds one count of this clonotype. A junction boundary mismatches the germline segment, possibly from a read error. The V gene is TRBV20-1, the J gene TRBJ1-1, with D tentatively TRBD1 (5 bases). The germline V gene encodes CDR1 DFQATT and CDR2 SNEGSKA (reference sequence). The CDR3 covers 15 residues. The CDR3: CSARARQGANTEALF. The DNA for the CDR3 is TGCAGTGCTAGAGCTCGGCAAGGGGCGAACACTGAAGCTCTCTTT.

This clonotype has a count of ten or more. The chain recombines TRBV6-2 or TRBV6-3 with TRBJ1-2, with a possible D match to TRBD1 (5 bases). The CDR3 loop spans 13 amino acids. CDR1 and CDR2 (germline): MNHEY, SVGEGT. The V and J ends lost 7 bases and 0 bases respectively, with 9 bases between them. For the CDR3, the DNA is TGTGCCAGCACGGGGGATTCTAACTATGGCTACACCTTC. Amino acids: CASTGDSNYGYTF.

This clonotype has only one observation. This may come from a read error, since a much larger clone is one base off. The CDR3 ends on some other residue instead of the conserved phenylalanine or tryptophan, so this is likely a read error. The genes are TRBV30 and TRBJ2-2; 7 bases align to TRBD2. The V segment lost 3 bases and the J segment 1 base; nucleotides outside the gene matches: 2. Germline lookup yields CDR1 GTSNPN and CDR2 SVGIG (reference sequence). The CDR3 totals 14 residues. In DNA form, the CDR3 reads TGTGCCTGGAGAGGACTAGTGAACACCGGGGAGCTGTTTCTT. Its translation: CAWRGLVNTGELFL.

This clonotype was detected many times. CDR3 bases: TGTGCCAGCACCCGCCGGGGAGGGAGCGGCCAAGAGACCCAGTACTTC. Translation: CASTRRGGSGQETQYF. The gene calls are TRBV2 and TRBJ2-5, with 7 bases that match TRBD2. The CDR3 covers 16 residues. J was trimmed by 1 base and V by 7 bases; bases with no gene match: 12. Germline-derived CDR1 and CDR2 are SNHLY and FYNNEI.

Remarks on this clonotype: This may arise from a read error, as a much more abundant clone is one base away. The chain has TRBV29-1 and TRBJ2-1, with 9 bases lining up with TRBD1. V lost 7 bases and J lost 10; bases outside the gene matches: 14. The CDR3 length is 14 residues. Germline-derived CDR1 and CDR2 are SQVTM and ANQGSEA. The CDR3 region is CSASAQQGALEQFF. The CDR3 nucleotides are TGCAGCGCCTCCGCCCAACAGGGGGCATTGGAGCAGTTCTTC.

There are many counts of this clonotype. The V and J genes are TRBV28 and TRBJ2-7; D remains unclear. The CDR3 is 14 amino acids. Trimming stripped 3 bases from V and 2 bases from J, with 11 bases between. CDR1 and CDR2 (germline): MDHEN, SYDVKM. The CDR3 sequence: CASSFPGVPYEQYF. DNA for the CDR3: TGTGCCAGCAGTTTTCCCGGAGTTCCCTACGAGCAGTACTTC.

This clonotype was found many times. This chain links TRBV7-2 with TRBJ2-7, with 7 bases identical to TRBD2. The CDR3 extends over 15 amino acids. The germline V gene has CDR1 SGHTA and CDR2 FQGNSA. The trim removed 4 bases at V and 5 bases at J, leaving 11 bases unmatched. CDR3 amino acids: CASSSSGLSAHEQYF. The CDR3 DNA reads TGTGCCAGCAGCTCATCGGGACTATCGGCCCACGAGCAGTACTTC.

In its sample, this clonotype was seen many times. The chain combines TRBV7-2 with TRBJ1-4; possibly TRBD1 for D (5 bases). The CDR3 spans 14 residues. The ends were cut back, 4 bases at V and 10 bases at J, with 16 bases in the middle. Germline V CDR1 and CDR2: SGHTA, FQGNSA. The CDR3 protein is CASSSRAPPGKLFF. The CDR3 DNA follows: TGTGCCAGCAGCTCCAGGGCTCCTCCCGGAAAACTGTTTTTT.